A single TCR beta chain is shown here with its context. Germline V lookup: CDR1 SGHNT, CDR2 YENEEA. V was shortened by 6 bases and J by 4 bases, with 16 bases between the two germline ends. This CDR3 contains 15 residues. Here immunoSEQ multiplex PCR was the method, and the copy in TCRdb shows in-frame clones only, minus some. Among 100,000 or so clones listed, almost 85% were seen once. This record belongs to a study of control samples from healthy donors and cancer patients. This TCR came from a woman aged 55-69 years in good health. The chain links TRBV11-3 to TRBJ1-5; possibly TRBD1 for D (5 bases). Sequencing input: blood. The CDR3, as DNA: TGTGCCAGCAGTAAAGACAGCCTGGGGAATCAGCCCCAGCATTTT. This translates into CASSKDSLGNQPQHF.